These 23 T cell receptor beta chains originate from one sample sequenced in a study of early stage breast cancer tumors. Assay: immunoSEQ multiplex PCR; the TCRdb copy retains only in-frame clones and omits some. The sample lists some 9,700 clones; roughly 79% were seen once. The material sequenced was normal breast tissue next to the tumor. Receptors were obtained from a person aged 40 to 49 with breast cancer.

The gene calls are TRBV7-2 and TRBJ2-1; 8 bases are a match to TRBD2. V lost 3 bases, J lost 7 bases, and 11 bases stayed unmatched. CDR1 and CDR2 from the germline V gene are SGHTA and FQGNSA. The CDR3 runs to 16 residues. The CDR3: CASSFASGSSKNEQFF. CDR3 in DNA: TGTGCCAGCAGCTTCGCCAGCGGGAGTTCAAAGAATGAGCAGTTCTTC. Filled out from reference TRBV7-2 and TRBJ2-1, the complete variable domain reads GAGVSQSPSNKVTEKGKDVELRCDPISGHTALYWYRQSLGQGLEFLIYFQGNSAPDKSGLPSDRFSAERTGGSVSTLTIQRTQQEDSAVYLCASSFASGSSKNEQFFGPGTRLTVL.

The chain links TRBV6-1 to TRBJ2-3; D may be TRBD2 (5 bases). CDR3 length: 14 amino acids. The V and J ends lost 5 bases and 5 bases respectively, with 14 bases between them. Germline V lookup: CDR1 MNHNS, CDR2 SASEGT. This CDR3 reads CASSKTDEGDTQYF. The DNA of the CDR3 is TGTGCCAGCAGTAAAACGGACGAGGGAGATACGCAGTATTTT.

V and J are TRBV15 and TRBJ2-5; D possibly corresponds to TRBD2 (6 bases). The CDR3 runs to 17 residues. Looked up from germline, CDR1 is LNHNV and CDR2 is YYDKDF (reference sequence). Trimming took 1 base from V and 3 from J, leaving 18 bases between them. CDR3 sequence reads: CATSRGGFLAGKETQYF. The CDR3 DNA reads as TGTGCCACCAGCAGAGGTGGGTTTTTGGCGGGAAAAGAGACCCAGTACTTC.

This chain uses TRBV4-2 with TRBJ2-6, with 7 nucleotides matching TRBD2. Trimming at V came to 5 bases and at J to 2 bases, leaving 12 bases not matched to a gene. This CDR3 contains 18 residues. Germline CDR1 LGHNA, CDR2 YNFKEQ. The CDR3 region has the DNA TGTGCCAGCAGCTTGGCCGGAGCGGGATCGCCTGGGGCCAACGTCCTGACTTTC. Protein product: CASSLAGAGSPGANVLTF.

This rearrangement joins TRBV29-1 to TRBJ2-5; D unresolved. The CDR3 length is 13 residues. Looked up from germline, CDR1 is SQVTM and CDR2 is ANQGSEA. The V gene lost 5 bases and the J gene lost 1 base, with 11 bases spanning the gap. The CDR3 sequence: CSVNLRGQETQYF. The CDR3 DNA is TGCAGCGTTAACCTAAGAGGCCAAGAGACCCAGTACTTC.

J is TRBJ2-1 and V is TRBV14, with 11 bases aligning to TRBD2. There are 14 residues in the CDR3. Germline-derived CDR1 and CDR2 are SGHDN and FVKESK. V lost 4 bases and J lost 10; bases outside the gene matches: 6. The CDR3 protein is CASSLLGLAAEQFF. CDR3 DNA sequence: TGTGCCAGCAGCCTCCTGGGACTAGCGGCAGAGCAGTTCTTC.

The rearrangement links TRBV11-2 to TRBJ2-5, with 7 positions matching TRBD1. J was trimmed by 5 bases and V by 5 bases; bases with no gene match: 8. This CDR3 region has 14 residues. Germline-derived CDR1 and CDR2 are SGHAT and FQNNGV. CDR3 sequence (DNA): TGTGCCAGCAGCGCTGACAGGGCCCGGGAGACCCAGTACTTC. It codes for CASSADRARETQYF.

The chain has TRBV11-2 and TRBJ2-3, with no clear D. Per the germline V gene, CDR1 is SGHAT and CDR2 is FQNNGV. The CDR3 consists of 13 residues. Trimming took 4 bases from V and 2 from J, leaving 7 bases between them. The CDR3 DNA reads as TGTGCCAGCAGCTCCAAGTCCACAGATACGCAGTATTTT. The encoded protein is CASSSKSTDTQYF.

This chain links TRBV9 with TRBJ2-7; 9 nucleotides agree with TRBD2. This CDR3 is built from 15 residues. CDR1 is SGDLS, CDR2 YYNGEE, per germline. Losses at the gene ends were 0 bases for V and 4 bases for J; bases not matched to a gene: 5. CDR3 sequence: CASSVGTSGYYEQYF. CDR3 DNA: TGTGCCAGCAGCGTAGGAACTAGCGGGTATTACGAGCAGTACTTC. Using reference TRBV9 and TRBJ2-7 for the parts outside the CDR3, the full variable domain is DSGVTQTPKHLITATGQRVTLRCSPRSGDLSVYWYQQSLDQGLQFLIQYYNGEERAKGNILERFSAQQFPDLHSELNLSSLELGDSALYFCASSVGTSGYYEQYFGPGTRLTVT.

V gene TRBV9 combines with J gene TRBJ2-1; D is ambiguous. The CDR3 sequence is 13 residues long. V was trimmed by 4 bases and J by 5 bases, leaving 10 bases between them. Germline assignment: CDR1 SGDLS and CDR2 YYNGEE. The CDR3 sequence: CASSPRGNNEQFF. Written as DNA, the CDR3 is TGTGCCAGCAGCCCACGAGGTAACAATGAGCAGTTCTTC.

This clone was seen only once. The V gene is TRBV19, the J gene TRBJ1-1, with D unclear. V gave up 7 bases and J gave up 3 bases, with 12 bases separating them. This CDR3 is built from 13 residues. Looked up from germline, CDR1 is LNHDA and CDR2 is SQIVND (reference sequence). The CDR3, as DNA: TGTGCCAGTAAGTGGACTGGTTACACTGAAGCTTTCTTT. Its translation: CASKWTGYTEAFF. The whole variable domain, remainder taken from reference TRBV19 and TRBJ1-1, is DGGITQSPKYLFRKEGQNVTLSCEQNLNHDAMYWYRQDPGQGLRLIYYSQIVNDFQKGDIAEGYSVSREKKESFPLTVTSAQKNPTAFYLCASKWTGYTEAFFGQGTRLTVV.

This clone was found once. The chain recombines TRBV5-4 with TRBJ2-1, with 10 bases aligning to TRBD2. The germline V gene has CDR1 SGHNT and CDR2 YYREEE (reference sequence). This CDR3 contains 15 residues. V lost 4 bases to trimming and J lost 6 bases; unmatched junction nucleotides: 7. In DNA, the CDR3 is TGTGCCAGCAGCCCCCAATCTAGCGGGAGCAATGAGCAGTTCTTC. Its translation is CASSPQSSGSNEQFF.

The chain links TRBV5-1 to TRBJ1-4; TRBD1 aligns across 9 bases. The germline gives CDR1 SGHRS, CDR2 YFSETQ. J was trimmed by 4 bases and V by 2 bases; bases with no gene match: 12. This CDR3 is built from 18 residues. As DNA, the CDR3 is TGCGCCAGCAGCTTCGGACAGGGGACGAAGTTAGATAATGAAAAACTGTTTTTT. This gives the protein CASSFGQGTKLDNEKLFF. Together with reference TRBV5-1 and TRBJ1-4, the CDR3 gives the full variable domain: KAGVTQTPRYLIKTRGQQVTLSCSPISGHRSVSWYQQTPGQGLQFLFEYFSETQRNKGNFPGRFSGRQFSNSRSEMNVSTLELGDSALYLCASSFGQGTKLDNEKLFFGSGTQLSVL.

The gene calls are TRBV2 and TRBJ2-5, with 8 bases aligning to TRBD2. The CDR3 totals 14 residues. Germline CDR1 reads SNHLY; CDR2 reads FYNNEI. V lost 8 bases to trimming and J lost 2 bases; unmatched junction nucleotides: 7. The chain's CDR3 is CASYLAGGQETQYF. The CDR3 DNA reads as TGTGCCAGCTATCTAGCGGGCGGACAAGAGACCCAGTACTTC.

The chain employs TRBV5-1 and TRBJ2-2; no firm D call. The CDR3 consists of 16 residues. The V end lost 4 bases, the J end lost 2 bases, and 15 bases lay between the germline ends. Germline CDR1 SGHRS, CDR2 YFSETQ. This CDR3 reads CASSPTVVGNTGELFF. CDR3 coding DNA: TGCGCCAGCAGCCCCACAGTAGTGGGAAACACCGGGGAGCTGTTTTTT.

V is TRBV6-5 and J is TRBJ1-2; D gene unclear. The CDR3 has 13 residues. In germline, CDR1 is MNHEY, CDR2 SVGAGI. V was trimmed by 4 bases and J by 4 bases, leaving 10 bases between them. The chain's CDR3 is CASSLGWAYGYTF. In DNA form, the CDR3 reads TGTGCCAGCAGTTTAGGATGGGCCTATGGCTACACCTTC.

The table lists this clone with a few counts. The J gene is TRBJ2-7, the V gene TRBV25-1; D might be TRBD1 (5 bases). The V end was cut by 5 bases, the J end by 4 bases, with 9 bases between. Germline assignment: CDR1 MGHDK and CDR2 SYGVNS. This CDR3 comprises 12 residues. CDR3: CASSPGKYEQYF. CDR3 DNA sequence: TGTGCCAGCAGTCCAGGGAAATACGAGCAGTACTTC.

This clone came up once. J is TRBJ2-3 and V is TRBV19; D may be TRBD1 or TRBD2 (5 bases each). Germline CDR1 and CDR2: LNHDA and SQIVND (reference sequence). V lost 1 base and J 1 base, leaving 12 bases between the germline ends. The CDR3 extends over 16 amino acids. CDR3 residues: CASSIGRGVGTDTQYF. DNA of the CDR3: TGTGCCAGTAGTATAGGTCGAGGGGTGGGCACAGATACGCAGTATTTT. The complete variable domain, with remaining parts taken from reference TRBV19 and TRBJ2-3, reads DGGITQSPKYLFRKEGQNVTLSCEQNLNHDAMYWYRQDPGQGLRLIYYSQIVNDFQKGDIAEGYSVSREKKESFPLTVTSAQKNPTAFYLCASSIGRGVGTDTQYFGPGTRLTVL.

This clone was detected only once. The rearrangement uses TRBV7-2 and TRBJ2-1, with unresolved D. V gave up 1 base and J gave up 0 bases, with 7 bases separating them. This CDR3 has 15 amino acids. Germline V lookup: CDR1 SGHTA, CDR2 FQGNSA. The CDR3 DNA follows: TGTGCCAGCAGCTTAGGGGCCACCTCCTACAATGAGCAGTTCTTC. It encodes CASSLGATSYNEQFF. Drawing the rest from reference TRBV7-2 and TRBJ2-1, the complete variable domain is GAGVSQSPSNKVTEKGKDVELRCDPISGHTALYWYRQSLGQGLEFLIYFQGNSAPDKSGLPSDRFSAERTGGSVSTLTIQRTQQEDSAVYLCASSLGATSYNEQFFGPGTRLTVL.

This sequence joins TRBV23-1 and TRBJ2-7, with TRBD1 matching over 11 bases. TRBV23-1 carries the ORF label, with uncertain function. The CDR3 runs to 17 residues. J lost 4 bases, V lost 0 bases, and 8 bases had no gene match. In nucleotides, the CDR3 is TGCGCCAGCAGTCAATCCGACCGGACAGGGGGCTTGTACGAGCAGTACTTC. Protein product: CASSQSDRTGGLYEQYF.

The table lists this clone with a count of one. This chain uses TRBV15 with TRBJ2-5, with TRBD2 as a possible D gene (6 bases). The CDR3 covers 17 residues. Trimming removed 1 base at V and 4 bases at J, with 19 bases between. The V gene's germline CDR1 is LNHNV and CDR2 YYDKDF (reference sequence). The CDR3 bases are TGTGCCACCAGCAGAGTAATGGGCGGGATGGAGGTAGAGACCCAGTACTTC. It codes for CATSRVMGGMEVETQYF.

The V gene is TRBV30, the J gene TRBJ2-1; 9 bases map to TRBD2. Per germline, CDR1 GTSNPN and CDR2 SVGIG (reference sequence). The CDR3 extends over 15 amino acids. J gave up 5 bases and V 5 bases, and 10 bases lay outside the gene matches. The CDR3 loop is CAWSRASGVNNEQFF. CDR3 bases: TGTGCCTGGTCCCGGGCTAGCGGGGTGAACAATGAGCAGTTCTTC. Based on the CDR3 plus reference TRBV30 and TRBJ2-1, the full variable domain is SQTIHQWPATLVQPVGSPLSLECTVEGTSNPNLYWYRQAAGRGLQLLFYSVGIGQISSEVPQNLSASRPQDRQFILSSKKLLLSDSGFYLCAWSRASGVNNEQFFGPGTRLTVL.

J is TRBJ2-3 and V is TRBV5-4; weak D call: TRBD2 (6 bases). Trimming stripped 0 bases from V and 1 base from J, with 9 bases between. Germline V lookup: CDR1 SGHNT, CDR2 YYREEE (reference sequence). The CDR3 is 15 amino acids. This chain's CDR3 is CASSLDGGGTDTQYF. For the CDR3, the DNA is TGTGCCAGCAGCTTGGATGGAGGGGGCACAGATACGCAGTATTTT.